These T cell receptor beta chains were read from a single sample in a study of shared clonotypes between healthy human individuals. The protocol was immunoSEQ multiplex PCR, while the TCRdb copy is restricted to in-frame clones and leaves out a portion. The table has over 400,000 clones, roughly 80% seen once. The sample consisted of PBMCs. These receptors all stem from a woman aged 40 to 50 in good health. Some clones in this sample may be carry-over from other donors' samples. The CDR3 runs from the conserved cysteine through the conserved F or W. D genes are given only for firm matches. Clone size is given for some rows only: seen once, a few or many times, or a class if the clone is expanded.

v_call: TRBV9; cdr3_length: 13; clone_size: .; d_call: .; j_call: TRBJ2-2; cdr3_aa: CASSSDNTGELFF; cdr3_nt: TGTGCCAGCAGCTCAGATAACACCGGGGAGCTGTTTTTT
v_call: TRBV10-2; cdr3_length: 14; clone_size: .; d_call: .; j_call: TRBJ1-2; cdr3_aa: CASSEEQGAYGYTF; cdr3_nt: TGCGCCAGCAGTGAGGAACAGGGCGCCTATGGCTACACCTTC
v_call: TRBV10-3; cdr3_length: 11; clone_size: .; d_call: .; j_call: TRBJ2-5; cdr3_aa: CATAGQETQYF; cdr3_nt: TGTGCCACGGCGGGGCAAGAGACCCAGTACTTC
v_call: TRBV15; cdr3_length: 15; clone_size: .; d_call: TRBD2; j_call: TRBJ2-1; cdr3_aa: CATSRVAGGYNEQFF; cdr3_nt: TGTGCCACCAGCAGAGTCGCGGGAGGGTACAATGAGCAGTTCTTC
v_call: TRBV7-6; cdr3_length: 15; clone_size: .; d_call: .; j_call: TRBJ2-7; cdr3_aa: CASSLRGSPSYEQYF; cdr3_nt: TGTGCCAGCAGCTTACGTGGTTCTCCCTCCTACGAGCAGTACTTC
v_call: TRBV6-1; cdr3_length: 15; clone_size: .; d_call: .; j_call: TRBJ2-3; cdr3_aa: CASSLEPRSTDTQYF; cdr3_nt: TGTGCCAGCAGTTTGGAACCGCGGAGCACAGATACGCAGTATTTT
v_call: TRBV11-1; cdr3_length: 13; clone_size: .; d_call: TRBD1; j_call: TRBJ1-3; cdr3_aa: CASSLRQGTTIYF; cdr3_nt: TGTGCCAGCAGCCTCAGACAGGGAACGACCATATATTTT
v_call: TRBV28; cdr3_length: 15; clone_size: .; d_call: TRBD1; j_call: TRBJ1-5; cdr3_aa: CASSPRRQGDQPQHF; cdr3_nt: TGTGCCAGCAGTCCCCGACGACAGGGCGACCAGCCCCAGCATTTT
v_call: TRBV7-8; cdr3_length: 12; clone_size: .; d_call: .; j_call: TRBJ1-2; cdr3_aa: CASSSDSGGYTF; cdr3_nt: TGTGCCAGCAGCAGTGACAGCGGCGGCTACACCTTC
v_call: TRBV10-3; cdr3_length: 15; clone_size: .; d_call: TRBD1; j_call: TRBJ1-4; cdr3_aa: CAISEQGQGGEKLFF; cdr3_nt: TGTGCCATCAGTGAACAGGGGCAGGGGGGTGAAAAACTGTTTTTT
v_call: TRBV7-2; cdr3_length: 15; clone_size: .; d_call: TRBD2; j_call: TRBJ2-3; cdr3_aa: CASSLAAGVADTQYF; cdr3_nt: TGTGCCAGCAGCTTAGCCGCGGGAGTGGCAGATACGCAGTATTTT
v_call: TRBV7-2; cdr3_length: 16; clone_size: .; d_call: TRBD2; j_call: TRBJ2-2; cdr3_aa: CASSLPGLALTGELFF; cdr3_nt: TGTGCCAGCAGCTTACCGGGACTAGCGCTTACCGGGGAGCTGTTTTTT
v_call: TRBV10-3; cdr3_length: 15; clone_size: .; d_call: .; j_call: TRBJ1-1; cdr3_aa: CAISDPGQPNTEAFF; cdr3_nt: TGTGCCATCAGTGACCCCGGACAGCCGAACACTGAAGCTTTCTTT
v_call: TRBV7-9; cdr3_length: 16; clone_size: .; d_call: .; j_call: TRBJ2-3; cdr3_aa: CASSAYIASGTDTQYF; cdr3_nt: TGTGCCAGCAGCGCCTACATAGCGAGCGGCACAGATACGCAGTATTTT
v_call: TRBV5-6; cdr3_length: 15; clone_size: once; d_call: .; j_call: TRBJ2-7; cdr3_aa: CASSPNIGSDSEQYF; cdr3_nt: TGTGCCAGCAGCCCTAATATTGGGTCTGATAGCGAGCAGTACTTC
v_call: TRBV5-1; cdr3_length: 14; clone_size: .; d_call: TRBD1; j_call: TRBJ1-5; cdr3_aa: CASSLTGVNQPQHF; cdr3_nt: TGCGCCAGCAGCTTGACAGGGGTGAATCAGCCCCAGCATTTT
v_call: TRBV27; cdr3_length: 17; clone_size: .; d_call: TRBD1; j_call: TRBJ2-1; cdr3_aa: CASSLTRTGGYWYEQFF; cdr3_nt: TGTGCCAGCAGTCTGACCAGGACAGGCGGATATTGGTATGAGCAGTTCTTC
v_call: TRBV9; cdr3_length: 15; clone_size: .; d_call: TRBD2; j_call: TRBJ2-7; cdr3_aa: CASSVNPAGAYEQYF; cdr3_nt: TGTGCCAGCAGCGTAAATCCAGCGGGGGCGTACGAGCAGTACTTC
v_call: TRBV5-4; cdr3_length: 16; clone_size: .; d_call: .; j_call: TRBJ1-2; cdr3_aa: CASSTQEESYYGGYTF; cdr3_nt: TGTGCCAGCAGCACCCAGGAGGAAAGTTACTATGGAGGCTACACCTTC
v_call: TRBV25-1; cdr3_length: 14; clone_size: many; d_call: TRBD2; j_call: TRBJ2-1; cdr3_aa: CASVAGVSYNEQFF; cdr3_nt: TGTGCCAGCGTAGCGGGAGTGAGTTACAATGAGCAGTTCTTC
v_call: TRBV20-1; cdr3_length: 11; clone_size: .; d_call: .; j_call: TRBJ1-4; cdr3_aa: CSALVNEKLFF; cdr3_nt: TGCAGTGCGCTGGTAAATGAAAAACTGTTTTTT
v_call: TRBV29-1; cdr3_length: 14; clone_size: .; d_call: .; j_call: TRBJ2-3; cdr3_aa: CSVDGRLGGDTQYF; cdr3_nt: TGCAGCGTTGATGGCCGGCTAGGGGGGGATACGCAGTATTTT
v_call: TRBV5-1; cdr3_length: 14; clone_size: .; d_call: .; j_call: TRBJ2-7; cdr3_aa: CASSLVTEGYEQYF; cdr3_nt: TGCGCCAGCAGCTTGGTGACGGAGGGCTACGAGCAGTACTTC
v_call: TRBV28; cdr3_length: 15; clone_size: once; d_call: .; j_call: TRBJ1-4; cdr3_aa: CASSLMDRENEKLFF; cdr3_nt: TGTGCCAGCAGTTTAATGGACAGAGAGAATGAAAAACTGTTTTTT